These 18 T cell receptor beta chains share one sample of origin, sequenced in a study of T cell repertoires in cytomegalovirus infection. TCRdb processed the reads anew with MiXCR; each CDR3 protein has one entry. The sample carries about 270,000 distinct CDR3 sequences, about 20% recorded once. Antigens for these TCRs are unknown. The sequencing here drew on cultured PBMCs, taken from culture after CMV antigen stimulation. These receptors were collected from a human donor in good health (CMV status not recorded). Some clones in this sample may be carry-over from other donors' samples.

This clonotype came up many times. The rearrangement joins TRBV12-3 or TRBV12-4 to TRBJ1-2, with D possibly being TRBD1 (5 bases). V was pared by 5 bases and J by 7 bases, with 20 bases between. The CDR3 covers 15 residues. CDR3 in amino acids: CASSLGISPRGGYTF. CDR3 sequence (DNA): TGTGCCAGCAGTCTAGGGATAAGTCCTAGGGGTGGCTACACCTTC.

This clonotype was counted only a few times. The chain joins TRBV7-2 to TRBJ1-2; D is possibly TRBD1 (6 bases). Germline V gene sequence: CDR1 SGHTA, CDR2 FQGNSA. V shed 4 bases and J shed 9 bases, with 9 bases lying between them. CDR3 length equals 11 residues. CDR3 amino acids: CASSYRASYTF. The CDR3, as DNA: TGTGCCAGCAGCTACAGGGCGAGCTACACCTTC.

V usage is TRBV7-2 and J usage is TRBJ1-5; D gene uncertain. The germline V gene has CDR1 SGHTA and CDR2 FQGNSA. This CDR3 has 14 amino acids. V was clipped by 5 bases and J by 8 bases, with 16 bases between them. CDR3 loop: CASSQNTPNEPQHF. DNA for the CDR3: TGTGCCAGCAGCCAAAACACGCCTAACGAGCCCCAGCATTTT.

This sequence joins TRBV7-2 and TRBJ2-7; maybe TRBD1 (5 bases). Germline V gives CDR1 SGHTA, CDR2 FQGNSA. The germline V and J ends were trimmed by 1 base and 2 bases, with 15 bases remaining between them. This CDR3 region has 16 residues. The CDR3 sequence: CASSLGGQGSPYEQYF. The CDR3 DNA is TGTGCCAGCAGCTTAGGAGGCCAGGGTTCCCCCTACGAGCAGTACTTC.

The chain links TRBV11-3 to TRBJ1-1; a possible D gene is TRBD1 (5 bases). Germline values: CDR1 SGHNT, CDR2 YENEEA. This CDR3 spans 15 amino acids. The germline V and J ends were trimmed by 5 bases and 5 bases, with 18 bases remaining between them. CDR3 sequence: CASSPRLGVITEAFF. CDR3 DNA: TGTGCCAGCAGCCCCCGGTTGGGGGTGATAACTGAAGCTTTCTTT.

This clonotype has a count of ten or more. The chain combines TRBV7-8 with TRBJ2-1; 7 bases are a match to TRBD2. The CDR3 runs to 17 residues. V dropped 1 base and J dropped 5; count of bases not matched to a gene: 11. Germline CDR1 is SGHVS and CDR2 is FQNEAQ. In DNA form, the CDR3 reads TGTGCCAGCAGCTTAGGGGGTCCCGGGAGGATAAACAATGAGCAGTTCTTC. Translation: CASSLGGPGRINNEQFF. Variable domain in full (rest from reference TRBV7-8 and TRBJ2-1): GAGVSQSPRYKVAKRGQDVALRCDPISGHVSLFWYQQALGQGPEFLTYFQNEAQLDKSGLPSDRFFAERPEGSVSTLKIQRTQQEDSAVYLCASSLGGPGRINNEQFFGPGTRLTVL.

This clonotype was detected ten times or more. This chain connects TRBV7-2 to TRBJ2-7; D is unclear. Germline assignment: CDR1 SGHTA and CDR2 FQGNSA. The CDR3 is made up of 11 amino acids. Between the trimmed V and J ends, which lost 0 bases and 6 bases, there was a span of 3 bases. The CDR3 DNA sequence: TGTGCCAGCAGCTTAGCACGCGAGCAGTACTTC. Protein: CASSLAREQYF.

This clonotype turned up a few times. The rearrangement uses TRBV7-6 and TRBJ2-1; D perhaps matches TRBD2 (6 bases). The germline V gene encodes CDR1 SGHVS and CDR2 FNYEAQ. V lost 3 bases to trimming and J lost 2 bases, with 14 bases between them. The CDR3 sequence is 16 residues long. The DNA for the CDR3 is TGTGCCAGCAGCTTGGGGGACTTCCCGACCTACAATGAGCAGTTCTTC. Its translation: CASSLGDFPTYNEQFF.

In this sample, this clonotype turned up many times. The V and J genes are TRBV7-2 and TRBJ1-1; D may be TRBD1 (5 bases). There are 15 residues in the CDR3. Germline V gene sequence: CDR1 SGHTA, CDR2 FQGNSA. V lost 1 base, J lost 6 bases, and 15 bases lay in between. CDR3 loop: CASSLGQGLGAEAFF. CDR3 bases: TGTGCCAGCAGCTTAGGCCAGGGATTGGGCGCTGAAGCTTTCTTT.

The chain joins TRBV28 to TRBJ1-1, with D uncertain. The V gene's germline CDR1 is MDHEN and CDR2 SYDVKM. CDR3 length: 14 amino acids. V was cut by 5 bases and J by 5 bases, with 15 bases left in between. CDR3 nucleotide sequence: TGTGCCAGCAGTCAAAACAGCGCGGGGACTGAAGCTTTCTTT. This encodes CASSQNSAGTEAFF.

The chain employs TRBV19 and TRBJ1-1; D is unclear. Per the germline V gene, CDR1 is LNHDA and CDR2 is SQIVND (reference sequence). CDR3 length: 14 residues. Trimming shortened V by 6 bases and J by 2 bases, and 13 bases separated the two germline ends. CDR3 region: CASREAGFNTEAFF. As DNA, the CDR3 is TGTGCCAGTAGGGAGGCAGGTTTTAACACTGAAGCTTTCTTT.

The chain employs TRBV27 and TRBJ1-4; 7 positions agree with TRBD1. Germline V lookup: CDR1 MNHEY, CDR2 SMNVEV (reference sequence). CDR3 length: 16 amino acids. V shed 4 bases and J 4 bases; nucleotides not matched to a gene: 9. This CDR3 reads CASSSKKQGFNEKLFF. The CDR3 DNA reads as TGTGCCAGCAGTTCGAAGAAACAGGGGTTTAATGAAAAACTGTTTTTT.

This clonotype was detected many times. The chain uses TRBV7-9 and TRBJ2-7; TRBD2 agrees at 12 bases. The J segment lost 6 bases and the V segment lost 4 bases, leaving 4 bases of the junction unmatched. CDR1 and CDR2 from the germline V gene are SEHNR and FQNEAQ (reference sequence). This CDR3 comprises 14 residues. In nucleotides, the CDR3 is TGTGCCAGCAGCTCCCAGACTAGCGGGAGCGAGCAGTACGTC. This encodes CASSSQTSGSEQYV.

This chain connects TRBV12-5 to TRBJ2-1; 15 bases are shared with TRBD2. Per the germline V gene, CDR1 is LGHNT and CDR2 is FRNRAP. V lost 4 bases and J lost 2; bases outside the gene matches: 6. The CDR3 loop spans 18 amino acids. DNA of the CDR3: TGTGCTAGTGGTTCTCCGGGACTAGCGGGAGGACCCTACAATGAGCAGTTCTTC. The encoded protein is CASGSPGLAGGPYNEQFF. The full variable domain, its missing parts supplied by reference TRBV12-5 and TRBJ2-1, is DARVTQTPRHKVTEMGQEVTMRCQPILGHNTVFWYRQTMMQGLELLAYFRNRAPLDDSGMPKDRFSAEMPDATLATLKIQPSEPRDSAVYFCASGSPGLAGGPYNEQFFGPGTRLTVL.

This clonotype has a count of ten or more. The chain combines TRBV7-8 with TRBJ1-4, with 8 nucleotides matching TRBD1. CDR1 and CDR2 (germline): SGHVS, FQNEAQ. The J segment lost 5 bases and the V segment lost 5 bases, leaving 4 bases of the junction unmatched. The CDR3 covers 14 residues. The chain's CDR3 is CASSAGGANEKLFF. CDR3 nucleotide sequence: TGTGCCAGCAGCGCAGGGGGCGCAAATGAAAAACTGTTTTTT.

The chain uses TRBV29-1 and TRBJ1-1; the D gene is possibly TRBD1 (5 bases). Germline V CDR1 and CDR2: SQVTM, ANQGSEA. V dropped 7 bases and J dropped 1 base, with 16 bases sitting between them. The CDR3 is made up of 14 amino acids. The CDR3 coding sequence is TGCAGCGCCCATCAAACGCAGGGGAACACTGAAGCTTTCTTT. It codes for CSAHQTQGNTEAFF. Full variable domain (rest looked up from reference TRBV29-1 and TRBJ1-1): SAVISQKPSRDICQRGTSLTIQCQVDSQVTMMFWYRQQPGQSLTLIATANQGSEATYESGFVIDKFPISRPNLTFSTLTVSNMSPEDSSIYLCSAHQTQGNTEAFFGQGTRLTVV.

Comment on this clonotype: Its ends do not fully match the called genes, so a read error is possible. The chain uses TRBV2 and TRBJ2-1; possibly TRBD2 for D (5 bases). The CDR3 covers 15 residues. From germline, CDR1 is SNHLY and CDR2 FYNNEI. The CDR3 DNA reads TGTGCCAGCATTGAAACTAGGTCCTCCTACAATGAGCAGTTCTTC. Translating it yields CASIETRSSYNEQFF.

This clonotype was counted many times. This rearrangement joins TRBV7-2 to TRBJ2-3; TRBD2 matches at 13 bases. The CDR3 length is 17 residues. Germline assignment: CDR1 SGHTA and CDR2 FQGNSA. V was clipped by 2 bases and J by 4 bases; unmatched bases: 6. CDR3 loop: CASSLFLLAGGPDTQYF. In DNA, the CDR3 is TGTGCCAGCAGCTTATTCTTACTAGCGGGAGGGCCAGATACGCAGTATTTT. The entire variable domain, with the rest obtained from reference TRBV7-2 and TRBJ2-3, is as follows: GAGVSQSPSNKVTEKGKDVELRCDPISGHTALYWYRQSLGQGLEFLIYFQGNSAPDKSGLPSDRFSAERTGGSVSTLTIQRTQQEDSAVYLCASSLFLLAGGPDTQYFGPGTRLTVL.